These T cell receptor beta chains were read from a single sample in a study of CD8 T cells in Susac syndrome. TCRdb itself ran the immunoSEQ multiplex PCR reads through MiXCR, one entry per CDR3 protein. This sample yields fewer than 90,000 distinct CDR3 sequences, of which 90% to 95% are seen a single time; roughly 0.45% belongs to the top ten. Sequencing input: CD8+ T cells from PBMCs. These receptors originate from a human donor with Susac syndrome. Each CDR3 is given with its conserved first and last residue. Each record gives: clone size, J gene, V gene, D gene, CDR3 DNA, CDR3 protein. A D gene is named only where the DNA matches it firmly. Clone size is shown for a subset of rows, as once, few, many or a class of expanded clone.

clone size: .; J gene: TRBJ2-3; V gene: TRBV20-1; D gene: .; CDR3 DNA: TGCAGTGGGCGACTAGTTCTTACAGATACGCAGTATTTT; CDR3 protein: CSGRLVLTDTQYF
clone size: .; J gene: TRBJ2-7; V gene: TRBV7-9; D gene: .; CDR3 DNA: TGTGCCAGCAGCTTGACAGGCTCTACCTCCTACGAGCAGTACTTC; CDR3 protein: CASSLTGSTSYEQYF
clone size: .; J gene: TRBJ2-1; V gene: TRBV4-1; D gene: TRBD2; CDR3 DNA: TGCGCCAGCAGCCAAGCTAGCGGGAGCGGTCGAGTCATATTCTTC; CDR3 protein: CASSQASGSGRVIFF
clone size: .; J gene: TRBJ2-7; V gene: TRBV20-1; D gene: .; CDR3 DNA: TGCAGTGCTAGATACGAACAGGGAACCTACGAGCAGTACTTC; CDR3 protein: CSARYEQGTYEQYF
clone size: .; J gene: TRBJ2-5; V gene: TRBV14; D gene: .; CDR3 DNA: TGTGCCAGCAGCCCTGGTGGGCAGGTAAAAGAGACCCAGTACTTC; CDR3 protein: CASSPGGQVKETQYF
clone size: .; J gene: TRBJ2-1; V gene: TRBV9; D gene: TRBD2; CDR3 DNA: TGTGCCAGCAGCGTAGTAGGAAGCGGGGTATCCACAACTGAGCAGTTCTTC; CDR3 protein: CASSVVGSGVSTTEQFF
clone size: .; J gene: TRBJ1-2; V gene: TRBV7-9; D gene: TRBD1; CDR3 DNA: TGTGCCAGCAGCACAGGGACAGGGAAAGATGGCTACACCTTC; CDR3 protein: CASSTGTGKDGYTF
clone size: .; J gene: TRBJ2-2; V gene: TRBV7-9; D gene: .; CDR3 DNA: TGTGCCAGCAGCTTAAACGGCCGGGAGCTGTTTTTT; CDR3 protein: CASSLNGRELFF
clone size: .; J gene: TRBJ1-1; V gene: TRBV28; D gene: .; CDR3 DNA: TGTGCCAGCATTGAGCGGGGAAACACTGAAGCTTTCTTT; CDR3 protein: CASIERGNTEAFF
clone size: .; J gene: TRBJ2-2; V gene: TRBV12-3/TRBV12-4; D gene: TRBD2; CDR3 DNA: TGTGCCAGCAGTTACCGACTAGCGGGGGGCCCCGACACCGGGGAGCTGTTTTTT; CDR3 protein: CASSYRLAGGPDTGELFF
clone size: .; J gene: TRBJ1-3; V gene: TRBV3-1; D gene: .; CDR3 DNA: TGTGCCAGCAGCCAAGACAGGTCACAAGGCGCCATATATTTT; CDR3 protein: CASSQDRSQGAIYF
clone size: .; J gene: TRBJ1-1; V gene: TRBV4-1; D gene: .; CDR3 DNA: TGCGCCAGCAGCCAAGATCTCAGGGTTGAAGCTTTCTTT; CDR3 protein: CASSQDLRVEAFF
clone size: .; J gene: TRBJ1-2; V gene: TRBV10-3; D gene: TRBD1; CDR3 DNA: TGTGCCACCCGAGACGGACAGGGGGAGGGCTACACCTTC; CDR3 protein: CATRDGQGEGYTF
clone size: .; J gene: TRBJ2-1; V gene: TRBV24-1; D gene: .; CDR3 DNA: TGTGCCACCAGTGATGCGCAGGGTAGGCAGTTCTTC; CDR3 protein: CATSDAQGRQFF
clone size: .; J gene: TRBJ1-2; V gene: TRBV19; D gene: .; CDR3 DNA: TGTGCCAGTACGGTGACAGGCGGTGGGTTCTATGGCTACACCTTC; CDR3 protein: CASTVTGGGFYGYTF
clone size: .; J gene: TRBJ2-7; V gene: TRBV19; D gene: .; CDR3 DNA: TGTGCCAGTAGTATTTCCACGATCGACCAAACCTACGAGCAGTACTTC; CDR3 protein: CASSISTIDQTYEQYF
clone size: .; J gene: TRBJ1-5; V gene: TRBV30; D gene: .; CDR3 DNA: TGTGCCTGGAGTCAGGGTTACACTGGCAATCAGCCCCAGCATTTT; CDR3 protein: CAWSQGYTGNQPQHF
clone size: .; J gene: TRBJ2-1; V gene: TRBV30; D gene: .; CDR3 DNA: TGTGCCTGGAGTGTAGCGCGCCAGCAGTTCTTC; CDR3 protein: CAWSVARQQFF
clone size: .; J gene: TRBJ2-3; V gene: TRBV13; D gene: .; CDR3 DNA: TGTGCCAGCAGCCCCTGGACTGGAGGCACAGATACGCAGTATTTT; CDR3 protein: CASSPWTGGTDTQYF
clone size: .; J gene: TRBJ2-7; V gene: TRBV3-1; D gene: .; CDR3 DNA: TGTGCCAGCAGCCAAGCAAGTACGACAGTAGCTCAGTACTTC; CDR3 protein: CASSQASTTVAQYF
clone size: .; J gene: TRBJ1-4; V gene: TRBV7-9; D gene: TRBD1; CDR3 DNA: TGTGCCAGCAGCTTAGGACGGTGGGGACAGTCTAATGAAAAACTGTTTTTT; CDR3 protein: CASSLGRWGQSNEKLFF
clone size: .; J gene: TRBJ1-2; V gene: TRBV7-9; D gene: TRBD1; CDR3 DNA: TGTGCCAGCAGCTTAGGCGGGACAGGGACCTATGGCTACACCTTC; CDR3 protein: CASSLGGTGTYGYTF
clone size: .; J gene: TRBJ1-1; V gene: TRBV7-2; D gene: TRBD1; CDR3 DNA: TGTGCCAGCAGAAAGGGGGCAGACACTGAAGCTTTCTTT; CDR3 protein: CASRKGADTEAFF
clone size: .; J gene: TRBJ1-3; V gene: TRBV7-2; D gene: .; CDR3 DNA: TGTGCCAGCAGCTTGTTCGGAGGGGAAGGAAACACCATATATTTT; CDR3 protein: CASSLFGGEGNTIYF
clone size: .; J gene: TRBJ2-5; V gene: TRBV29-1; D gene: .; CDR3 DNA: TGCAGCGGGACAGATATTGCGGGAGAGACCCAGTACTTC; CDR3 protein: CSGTDIAGETQYF
clone size: .; J gene: TRBJ2-5; V gene: TRBV24-1; D gene: .; CDR3 DNA: TGTGCCACCAGTGATTCAGGGCATCAAGAGACCCAGTACTTC; CDR3 protein: CATSDSGHQETQYF
clone size: .; J gene: TRBJ1-5; V gene: TRBV19; D gene: .; CDR3 DNA: TGTGCCAGTAGTACTGACCTTAATCAGCCCCAGCATTTT; CDR3 protein: CASSTDLNQPQHF
clone size: .; J gene: TRBJ1-1; V gene: TRBV7-9; D gene: .; CDR3 DNA: TGTGCCAGCACCCGAGGTGGGAACACTGAAGCTTTCTTT; CDR3 protein: CASTRGGNTEAFF
clone size: .; J gene: TRBJ1-2; V gene: TRBV5-1; D gene: TRBD1; CDR3 DNA: TGCGCCAGCAGCTTCGCACAGGGGACCAATGGCTACACCTTC; CDR3 protein: CASSFAQGTNGYTF
clone size: .; J gene: TRBJ2-7; V gene: TRBV4-1; D gene: .; CDR3 DNA: TGCGCCAGCAGCCAAGATTCCGGCGAGCAGTACTTC; CDR3 protein: CASSQDSGEQYF
clone size: few; J gene: TRBJ1-1; V gene: TRBV13; D gene: .; CDR3 DNA: TGTGCCAGCAGCTTAGGAGGGATGAACACTGAAGCTTTCTTT; CDR3 protein: CASSLGGMNTEAFF
clone size: .; J gene: TRBJ1-4; V gene: TRBV5-1; D gene: TRBD1; CDR3 DNA: TGCGCCAGCAGCTTGGCAGGGGGACAAACTAATGAAAAACTGTTTTTT; CDR3 protein: CASSLAGGQTNEKLFF
clone size: .; J gene: TRBJ2-5; V gene: TRBV6-6; D gene: .; CDR3 DNA: TGTGCCAGCAGGAGAGAGGTCCTGTCCACGGAGACCCAGTACTTC; CDR3 protein: CASRREVLSTETQYF
clone size: .; J gene: TRBJ2-2; V gene: TRBV18; D gene: TRBD1; CDR3 DNA: TGTGCCAGCTCACCACCAGGACAGGGGAACACCGGGGAGCTGTTTTTT; CDR3 protein: CASSPPGQGNTGELFF
clone size: .; J gene: TRBJ2-5; V gene: TRBV20-1; D gene: .; CDR3 DNA: TGCAGTGCGTTTAGGGGAGGAGAGACCCAGTACTTC; CDR3 protein: CSAFRGGETQYF
clone size: .; J gene: TRBJ2-3; V gene: TRBV13; D gene: .; CDR3 DNA: TGTGCCAGCAGCTTAGCGGTTAGCACAGATACGCAGTATTTT; CDR3 protein: CASSLAVSTDTQYF
clone size: .; J gene: TRBJ1-4; V gene: TRBV29-1; D gene: TRBD1; CDR3 DNA: TGCAGCGCCGAAGGGACAGATAATGAAAAACTGTTTTTT; CDR3 protein: CSAEGTDNEKLFF
clone size: .; J gene: TRBJ1-1; V gene: TRBV11-2; D gene: .; CDR3 DNA: TGTGCCAGCAGCTTAGGGTGGGACACTGAAGCTTTCTTT; CDR3 protein: CASSLGWDTEAFF
clone size: .; J gene: TRBJ2-7; V gene: TRBV11-2; D gene: .; CDR3 DNA: TGTGCCAGCAGCACCAGGACAGTATCCTACGAGCAGTACTTC; CDR3 protein: CASSTRTVSYEQYF